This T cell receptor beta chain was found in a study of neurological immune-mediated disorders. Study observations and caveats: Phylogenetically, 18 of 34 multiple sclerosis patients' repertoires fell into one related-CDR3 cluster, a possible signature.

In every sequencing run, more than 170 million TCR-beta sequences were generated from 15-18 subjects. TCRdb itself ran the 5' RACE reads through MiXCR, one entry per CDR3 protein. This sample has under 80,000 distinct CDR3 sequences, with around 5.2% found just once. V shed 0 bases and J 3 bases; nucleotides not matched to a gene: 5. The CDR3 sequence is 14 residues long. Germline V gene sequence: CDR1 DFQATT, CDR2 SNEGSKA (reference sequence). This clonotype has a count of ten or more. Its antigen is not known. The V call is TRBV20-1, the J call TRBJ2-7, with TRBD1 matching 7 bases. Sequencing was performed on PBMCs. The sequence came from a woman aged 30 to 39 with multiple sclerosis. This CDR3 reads CSARDTQGVYEQYF. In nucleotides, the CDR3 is TGCAGTGCTAGAGATACCCAGGGGGTCTACGAGCAGTACTTC.